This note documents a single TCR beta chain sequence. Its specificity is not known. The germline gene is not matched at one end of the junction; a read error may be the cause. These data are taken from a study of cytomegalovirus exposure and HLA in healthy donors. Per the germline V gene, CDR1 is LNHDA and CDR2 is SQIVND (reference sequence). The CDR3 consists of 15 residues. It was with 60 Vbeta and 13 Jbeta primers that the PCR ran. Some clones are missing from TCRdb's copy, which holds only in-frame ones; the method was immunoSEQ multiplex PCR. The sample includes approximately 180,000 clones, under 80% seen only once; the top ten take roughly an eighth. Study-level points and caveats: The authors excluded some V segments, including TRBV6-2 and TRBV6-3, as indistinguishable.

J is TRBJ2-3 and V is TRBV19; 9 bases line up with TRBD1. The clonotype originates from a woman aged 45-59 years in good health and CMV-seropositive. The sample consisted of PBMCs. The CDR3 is CASSLDGTGSDTQYF. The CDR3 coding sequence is TGTGCCAGTAGTTTAGATGGGACAGGGTCGGATACGCAGTATTTT.